This T cell receptor beta chain was recorded in a study of graft-versus-host responses after intestinal transplantation. The wider study: Following induction with anti-thymocyte globulin, all recipients were given tacrolimus and steroids for about three years.

A note on this clone: Its antigen is undetermined.

Measured with immunoSEQ multiplex PCR; TCRdb has only the in-frame clones, and not every one. The data show 90,000 to 150,000 clones, with about 93% seen just once and 0.095% to 0.15% held by the top ten. Study results and caveats: Recipient-marrow GvH clones were detected, some having first appeared in ileum or blood. Researchers found peak circulating GvH clone levels linked to early post-transplant HvG declines. Subjects displaying graft-donor T cell macrochimerism possessed elevated graft-versus-host to host-versus-graft clonal ratios inside allografts.

The sequence was obtained from a human donor who received an intestinal transplant. The sample in question was unstimulated CD4+ T cells sorted from spleen or lymph node cells, obtained before intestinal transplant.

CDR3 region: CSVSRAGGVNLVVDTQYF. CDR3 bases: TGCAGCGTTAGTCGAGCGGGAGGTGTAAACTTGGTCGTAGATACGCAGTATTTT. The V gene is TRBV29-1, the J gene TRBJ2-3; 9 nucleotides align to TRBD2. Trimming cost V 5 bases and J 5 bases; bases outside gene matches: 20. The CDR3 extends over 18 amino acids. CDR1 and CDR2 from the germline V gene are SQVTM and ANQGSEA.